The sequence of this T cell receptor (beta chain) was determined in a study of technical replicates of blood from four donors. Sequenced by immunoSEQ multiplex PCR; TCRdb stores in-frame clones only, minus some. The repertoire holds 99,000 or so clones, about 95% seen once, with around 0.21% in the top ten. The specimen sequenced was T cells isolated from PBMCs. The receptor comes from a human donor in good health.

Written as DNA, the CDR3 is TGTGCCAGCACGAGAGGGCCCCCCTACGAGCAGTACTTC. Amino acid sequence: CASTRGPPYEQYF. This rearrangement joins TRBV27 to TRBJ2-7; weak D call: TRBD2 (5 bases). Deletions cut 7 bases from V and 2 bases from J, with 12 bases between. The CDR3 runs to 13 residues. Germline CDR1 reads MNHEY; CDR2 reads SMNVEV (reference sequence).